This TCR beta chain was identified during a study of blood T cell repertoires in COVID-19. The V and J ends lost 4 bases and 4 bases, in that order; junction bases with no gene match: 9. Per the germline V gene, CDR1 is SGHNT and CDR2 is YYREEE (reference sequence). CDR3 length: 16 residues. The protocol was immunoSEQ multiplex PCR, while the TCRdb copy is restricted to in-frame clones and leaves out a portion. Of about 280,000 clones in the sample, 88% were seen once. The chain carries TRBV5-4 and TRBJ1-2; 11 bases map to TRBD1. Sequencing input: peripheral blood. This clonotype was sampled from a woman aged 30 to 39 with COVID-19, enrolled during active disease. This CDR3 reads CASSRPGQGETYGYTF. The CDR3 region has the DNA TGTGCCAGCAGCAGGCCGGGACAGGGGGAGACCTATGGCTACACCTTC.